This record looks at one TCR beta chain sequence and its context. In the original workflow: The assay estimated nucleated cells by amplifying reference gene primers. Only in-frame clones appear in the TCRdb table, and some are missing; sequencing was by immunoSEQ multiplex PCR. Clone size and the V and J calls come from that table; the DNA yielded D and trimming. This table has about 440,000 clones, roughly 90% appearing once. These data come from a study of blood T cell repertoires in COVID-19. The wider study: Some COVID-19 samples were acute and others convalescent; all came from the United States, Italy and Spain. Sample material is recorded as cDNA or gDNA derived from T cells, B-cell-depleted T cells, or PBMCs.

Germline-derived CDR1 and CDR2 are MNHNY and SVGAGI (reference sequence). V shed 6 bases, J shed 5 bases, and the junction held 5 bases outside the gene matches. This CDR3 has 13 amino acids. The sequence was obtained from a woman aged 25 to 45 with acute or convalescent COVID-19. The J gene is TRBJ1-2, the V gene TRBV6-6, with 8 positions matching TRBD1. The sequenced material came from peripheral blood. CDR3 amino acids: CASSRDRFYGYTF. The DNA for the CDR3 is TGTGCCAGCAGCCGGGACAGGTTTTATGGCTACACCTTC.